Below are 13 T cell receptor beta chains sequenced from a single sample in a study of blood T cell repertoires in COVID-19. TCRdb's copy holds only in-frame clones and misses some; the assay was immunoSEQ multiplex PCR. The table lists 540,000 or so clones, roughly 91% of them singletons. The specimen sequenced was peripheral blood. These receptor sequences come from a woman aged 45-60 years with COVID-19, enrolled during active disease.

The chain is built from TRBV5-1 and TRBJ2-7, with 11 nucleotides matching TRBD1. After removal of 2 bases from V and 3 bases from J, the junction contained 16 bases not matched to a gene. The CDR3 runs 19 residues. Germline-derived CDR1 and CDR2 are SGHRS and YFSETQ. CDR3 nucleotides: TGCGCCAGCAGCTTACCGATTGCTTCCGGGACAGGGGGATTCTACGAGCAGTACTTC. It codes for CASSLPIASGTGGFYEQYF.

V and J are TRBV5-6 and TRBJ2-7; TRBD1 agrees at 7 bases. CDR1 and CDR2 from the germline V gene are SGHDT and YYEEEE. This CDR3 is 12 amino acids long. Trimming took 4 bases from V and 4 from J; bases not matched to a gene: 2. The DNA of the CDR3 is TGTGCCAGCAGCGTGGGACAGTACGAGCAGTACTTC. Translated: CASSVGQYEQYF.

The gene calls are TRBV18 and TRBJ2-7, with 7 bases identical to TRBD1. Germline-derived CDR1 and CDR2 are KGHSH and LQKENI. This CDR3 contains 15 residues. V trimming: 1 base; J trimming: 5 bases; junction bases outside the gene matches: 8. The CDR3 coding sequence is TGTGCCAGCTCACCACAGACAGGGACGAGGGACGAGCAGTACTTC. Amino acid sequence: CASSPQTGTRDEQYF.

This clone was observed once. This chain connects TRBV7-2 to TRBJ1-2; a weak D match, TRBD1 (6 bases). V was cut by 6 bases and J by 7 bases, with 18 bases left in between. This CDR3 is built from 14 residues. Germline values: CDR1 SGHTA, CDR2 FQGNSA. This CDR3 is CASSPPGTRRGYTF. The CDR3 DNA reads TGTGCCAGCAGTCCACCCGGGACACGGCGTGGCTACACCTTC.

The V gene is TRBV2, the J gene TRBJ2-3, with TRBD2 matching over 7 bases. CDR3 length: 14 amino acids. V lost 4 bases, J lost 2 bases, and 3 bases stayed unmatched. Germline loops: CDR1 SNHLY, CDR2 FYNNEI. The CDR3: CASSVGGSTDTQYF. CDR3 in DNA: TGTGCCAGCAGTGTGGGGGGGTCCACAGATACGCAGTATTTT.

The gene calls are TRBV6-6 and TRBJ1-5; D gene ambiguous. V was trimmed by 6 bases and J by 5 bases, leaving 14 bases between them. Germline V gene sequence: CDR1 MNHNY, CDR2 SVGAGI (reference sequence). The CDR3 spans 14 residues. Written as DNA, the CDR3 is TGTGCCAGCAGCCCCCGAACCTTAGATCAGCCCCAGCATTTT. This codes for CASSPRTLDQPQHF.

This chain uses TRBV7-6 with TRBJ1-1; a possible D gene is TRBD1 (5 bases). The CDR3 extends over 17 amino acids. Trimming took 2 bases from V and 0 from J, leaving 16 bases between them. Germline CDR1 SGHVS, CDR2 FNYEAQ. CDR3: CASSLSGRAGMNTEAFF. As DNA, the CDR3 is TGTGCCAGCAGCTTATCGGGCCGGGCAGGGATGAACACTGAAGCTTTCTTT.

V and J are TRBV2 and TRBJ2-7; TRBD2 matches 8 bases. The CDR3 is 14 residues long. Germline loops: CDR1 SNHLY, CDR2 FYNNEI. The junction had 5 bases not matched to a gene; V was cut back by 5 bases and J by 2 bases. Written as DNA, the CDR3 is TGTGCCAGCAGTCCCGGACTAGCTACCTACGAGCAGTACTTC. Protein sequence: CASSPGLATYEQYF.

The gene calls are TRBV7-8 and TRBJ2-2; weak D call: TRBD2 (5 bases). The germline CDR1 and CDR2 sequences are SGHVS and FQNEAQ. This CDR3 has 12 residues. Trimming stripped 8 bases from V and 1 base from J, with 5 bases between. Here the CDR3 DNA reads TGTGCCAGCGGACTGAACACCGGGGAGCTGTTTTTT. It yields the protein CASGLNTGELFF.

V is TRBV6-6 and J is TRBJ1-5, with 8 bases identical to TRBD1. CDR1 is MNHNY, CDR2 SVGAGI, per germline (reference sequence). V trimming: 2 bases; J trimming: 11 bases; junction bases outside the gene matches: 2. There are 12 residues in the CDR3. The CDR3 reads CASSYMDRAQHF. CDR3 coding DNA: TGTGCCAGCAGTTACATGGACAGGGCCCAGCATTTT.

The gene calls are TRBV7-3 and TRBJ2-1; 10 positions match TRBD2. The V and J ends lost 2 bases and 10 bases, in that order; junction bases with no gene match: 8. The V gene's germline CDR1 is SGHTA and CDR2 FQGTGA. The CDR3 sequence is 15 residues long. The CDR3 is CASSLGLAGAEEQFF. The CDR3, as DNA: TGTGCCAGCAGCTTAGGCCTAGCGGGGGCCGAAGAGCAGTTCTTC.

This chain connects TRBV27 to TRBJ2-2, with unresolved D. The CDR3 consists of 14 residues. Germline CDR1 is MNHEY and CDR2 is SMNVEV (reference sequence). V lost 2 bases, J lost 4 bases, and 8 bases lay in between. The CDR3 sequence is CASSLGVRTGELFF. As DNA, the CDR3 is TGTGCCAGCAGTTTAGGAGTACGCACCGGGGAGCTGTTTTTT.

In DNA, the CDR3 is TGTGCCAGCAGCTTAGGCCAGGGGGATTCACCCCTCCACTTT. It translates to CASSLGQGDSPLHF. V is TRBV7-3 and J is TRBJ1-6; TRBD1 agrees at 7 bases. The germline V gene has CDR1 SGHTA and CDR2 FQGTGA. The CDR3 is 14 residues long. V was clipped by 2 bases and J by 8 bases; unmatched bases: 3.